This note documents a single TCR beta chain sequence. Its antigen is still unknown. The sample holds no much larger clone one base away, and base qualities are not on file. The library was produced with 5' RACE. The listed sequencing device is Illumina HiSeq 2500. A second roughly 7 to 12 cycle PCR used a sample-barcoded 5' primer and a J-beta primer mix. A unique molecular identifier was introduced onto each TCR beta cDNA molecule by a template-switch 5' adaptor carrying 12 random nucleotides. Each sample yielded at least 2.5 million CDR3-containing paired-end reads. All of the RNA was converted into first-strand cDNA using the Mint cDNA synthesis kit, with a TRBC-specific oligonucleotide serving as the primer. All cDNA was treated with uracil-DNA glycosylase and then went through a first 18-cycle PCR with the universal primers M1SS and BC2_uni_R. In the original analysis: Each sample was normalized by randomly selecting 1 million high-quality reads, each carrying a distinct molecular identifier. Reads sharing molecular identifiers were discarded rather than binned into consensus sequences. MiTCR, set to a Q25 quality threshold and the strictest error-elimination algorithm, was used for CDR3 identification, clonotype clustering and error correction. A nonparametric unseen species model with Euler transformation was used to estimate lower-bound total TCR beta diversity. TCRdb applied fastp at Q25 and MiXCR to the public reads, then kept only in-frame beta chains. Rows with a matching CDR3 protein are joined into one entry that keeps the most common DNA and genes. The V and J calls, along with clone size, are taken from TCRdb and not from the paper's own processing. Recorded for this sample are about 400,000 distinct CDR3 sequences; roughly half of them occurred a single time. Approximately 51% of the sample lies in the top ten.

This specimen belongs to a study of blood T cells in healthy people across ages (dated by TCRdb to between 2015 and 2016). For the study in its entirety: In model experiments, roughly one uniquely barcoded TCR beta cDNA molecule per two T cells was captured by template switching. Using the same blood draw, the study looked at two additional independent replicas of 1 million unique cDNA reads for two donors, one aged 18 to 30 and the other aged 80 or older. Donors of different ages were randomly distributed across sequencing lanes to avoid experimental bias. Using deep sequencing normalized with unique cDNA molecular identifiers, the study measured how TCR beta repertoire diversity changes with age. Donors were grouped into four age groups: young (average 16 years), middle-aged (39), aged (around 60) and long-lived (approximately 82). What the study reported, not specific to this receptor: Because profiling used bulk unsorted PBMCs, naive and antigen-experienced compartments could not be compared conclusively. Observed TCR beta diversity per million T cells fell roughly linearly with age, and a significant reduction was already apparent by age roughly 41. The CMV infection status of donors was not known, potentially confounding age-related changes in expanded clonotypes. Compared with the aged group, the long-lived group had more naive CD4+ T cells, fewer expanded clones and increased TCR diversity, suggesting age selection. Estimates of total diversity based on one million sequenced T cells were considered lower bounds and underestimates. Observed TCR beta diversity correlated strongly with the percentage of naive T cells measured by flow cytometry.

V and J are truncated by 5 bases and 6 bases respectively, leaving an intervening sequence of 23 bases. From the cysteine through the phenylalanine, the CDR3 covers 17 amino acids. Only CDR3 DNA is held: 51 bases, read in frame from base 1. CDR1 KGHDR and CDR2 SFDVKD were looked up in the germline V gene. Donors were a few dozen systemically healthy Caucasian individuals from Russia aged 6 to 90 years. Around 9.8 milliliters of peripheral blood were collected from each donor into EDTA-treated Vacutainer tubes. Ficoll-Paque density-gradient centrifugation was used to isolate PBMCs, with at least 7 million obtained per sample. Total RNA, at least 6 micrograms per sample, was extracted from PBMCs with Trizol reagent. For every donor, an aliquot of PBMCs went through flow cytometry to measure the percentages of naive CD45RAhigh/CD27high T cells.

In this chain, TRBV24-1 is recombined with TRBJ2-3, with the D gene uncertain. The specimen was blood. This receptor was identified in a man aged 60 to 69 in good health. The CDR3 protein is CATSAPRNFPGADTQYF. At the DNA level, the sequence is TGTGCCACCAGTGCGCCTCGCAACTTTCCAGGAGCGGATACGCAGTATTTT.